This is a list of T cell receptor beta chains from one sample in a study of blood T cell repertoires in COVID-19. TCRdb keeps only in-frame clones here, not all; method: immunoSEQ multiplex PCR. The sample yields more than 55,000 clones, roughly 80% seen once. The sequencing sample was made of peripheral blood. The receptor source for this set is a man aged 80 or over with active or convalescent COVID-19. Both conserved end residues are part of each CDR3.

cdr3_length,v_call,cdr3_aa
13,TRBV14,CASSTRQGVGAFF
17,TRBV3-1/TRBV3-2,CASSRPSGGAQVDTQYF
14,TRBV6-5,CASRRLAGPYEQYF
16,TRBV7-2,CASSVYGQGSTDTQYF
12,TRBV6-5,CASSRTDGGQYF
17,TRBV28,CASSLWGGTSGSDTQYF
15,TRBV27,CASRDQRTNYNEQFF
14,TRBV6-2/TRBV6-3,CASSPSGRQETQYF
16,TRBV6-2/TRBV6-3,CASSYNPGGPPYEQYF
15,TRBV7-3,CASSLTTGGADTQYF
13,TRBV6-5,CASSPSDLRGYTF
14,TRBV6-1,CASTQMEGKETQYF
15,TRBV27,CASRRDRGMKTEAFF
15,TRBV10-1,CASRLSPSSYNEQFF
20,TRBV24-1,CATSDVAGRPSGGSYNEQFF
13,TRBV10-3,CAISRERSYEQYF
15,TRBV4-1,CASSQGRDPNEKLFF
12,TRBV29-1,CSTQAQNTEAFF
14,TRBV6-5,CASSYSPGEGEQYF
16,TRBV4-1,CASSQGSGVSNQPQHF
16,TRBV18,CASSPPGPGAKNIQYF
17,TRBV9,CASSDPRGDGSYNEQFF
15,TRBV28,CASSRPGQGNEKLFF
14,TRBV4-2,CASSQVGGTDTQYF
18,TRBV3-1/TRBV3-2,CASSQVGLLAVRLVAQYF
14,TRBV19,CASSHHFNDNEQYF
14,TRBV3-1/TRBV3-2,CASSKGQGYEKLFF
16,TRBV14,CASSQDTFTAYNEQFF
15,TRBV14,CASSARPGLDNEQFF
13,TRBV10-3,CAITGQINQPQHF
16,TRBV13,CASSLHSGSGTDTQYF
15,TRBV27,CASSFGPGERETQYF
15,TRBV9,CASSVDDFPKNIQYF
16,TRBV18,CASSPNAAGGSYEQYF
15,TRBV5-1,CASSVGGTENQPQHF
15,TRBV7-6,CASSLETGSYNEQFF
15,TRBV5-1,CASAYRAPYQETQYF
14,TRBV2,CASEGQGEIEKLFF
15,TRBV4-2,CASSGTGALPDTQYF
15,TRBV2,CASRPRQGYNSPLHF
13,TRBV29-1,CSVGQGGTYGYTF
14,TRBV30,CAWSVQGDNYGYTF
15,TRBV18,CASSPRGQVTGELFF
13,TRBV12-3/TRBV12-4,CASSLEADQPQHF
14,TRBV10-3,CAISDGTGVGGYTF
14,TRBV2,CASSVLRVVGELFF
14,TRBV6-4,CASSRDRGWNEQFF
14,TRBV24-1,CATSDVREADTQYF
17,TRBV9,CASSVGLAGTSTDTQYF